Presented here are 10 T cell receptor beta chains from one specimen sequenced in a study of blood T cell repertoires in COVID-19. Libraries were prepared by immunoSEQ multiplex PCR; TCRdb keeps only in-frame clonotypes and omits some of them. This repertoire shows about 210,000 clones, around four fifths found once; its top ten account for roughly 5.5%. Sequencing used peripheral blood. The receptors derive from a woman in her seventies with COVID-19, enrolled during active disease.

The rearrangement uses TRBV9 and TRBJ2-2; D uncertain. The germline V gene encodes CDR1 SGDLS and CDR2 YYNGEE. The CDR3 contains 13 residues. Trimming shortened V by 4 bases and J by 4 bases, and 8 bases separated the two germline ends. CDR3 bases: TGTGCCAGCAGCCTCTCCGGCACCGGGGAGCTGTTTTTT. Translating it yields CASSLSGTGELFF.

This chain joins TRBV5-6 and TRBJ1-1; perhaps TRBD1 as D (6 bases). Germline CDR1 and CDR2: SGHDT and YYEEEE. Trimming stripped 2 bases from V and 0 bases from J, with 11 bases between. This CDR3 region has 15 residues. The CDR3 sequence: CASSFRQGLNTEAFF. The CDR3 DNA reads as TGTGCCAGCAGCTTCCGTCAGGGGTTGAACACTGAAGCTTTCTTT.

The rearrangement joins TRBV10-3 to TRBJ1-2; D perhaps matches TRBD1 (6 bases). Germline values: CDR1 ENHRY, CDR2 SYGVKD. The CDR3 is made up of 14 amino acids. Trimming pared 0 bases from V and 4 bases from J, leaving 9 bases between. The CDR3 spells CAISESGALYGYTF. CDR3 nucleotides: TGTGCCATCAGTGAGTCGGGGGCTCTCTATGGCTACACCTTC.

The chain recombines TRBV30 with TRBJ2-2; a weak D match, TRBD1 (6 bases). V was pared by 4 bases and J by 4 bases, with 19 bases between. The germline CDR1 and CDR2 sequences are GTSNPN and SVGIG (reference sequence). This CDR3 is 16 amino acids long. CDR3 sequence (DNA): TGTGCCTGGACAAGAGCCGACGGGACAACCACCGGGGAGCTGTTTTTT. Amino acids: CAWTRADGTTTGELFF.

This clone was counted between two and nine times. The J gene is TRBJ1-1, the V gene TRBV5-1; 7 bases match TRBD1. The CDR3 sequence is 15 residues long. The V and J ends lost 0 bases and 1 base, in that order; junction bases with no gene match: 3. Germline V gene sequence: CDR1 SGHRS, CDR2 YFSETQ. The CDR3 protein is CASSLGDSWNTEAFF. CDR3 bases: TGCGCCAGCAGCTTGGGGGACAGCTGGAACACTGAAGCTTTCTTT.

The chain's CDR3 is CASSARQGANEKLFF. The CDR3 nucleotides are TGTGCCAGCAGCGCGCGACAGGGGGCTAATGAAAAACTGTTTTTT. The rearrangement uses TRBV7-2 and TRBJ1-4; TRBD1 matches 9 bases. V lost 5 bases to trimming and J lost 3 bases; unmatched junction nucleotides: 4. Germline V CDR1 and CDR2: SGHTA, FQGNSA. This CDR3 region has 15 residues.

This clone has a single count. This chain connects TRBV5-1 to TRBJ2-5; TRBD1 matches 8 bases. With V trimmed by 5 bases and J by 1 base, 10 bases remained unmatched. Looked up from germline, CDR1 is SGHRS and CDR2 is YFSETQ. There are 16 residues in the CDR3. The CDR3 protein is CASSRSQGTGQETQYF. The CDR3 DNA reads as TGCGCCAGCAGTAGATCGCAAGGGACAGGCCAAGAGACCCAGTACTTC.

This clone was counted between two and nine times. The rearrangement links TRBV5-6 to TRBJ2-7; TRBD2 agrees at 10 bases. Per germline, CDR1 SGHDT and CDR2 YYEEEE. V gave up 1 base and J gave up 0 bases; unmatched junction bases: 4. The CDR3 length is 16 residues. CDR3 in DNA: TGTGCCAGCAGCTTGAATAGCGGGAGGAGCTCCTACGAGCAGTACTTC. The encoded protein is CASSLNSGRSSYEQYF.

V usage is TRBV30 and J usage is TRBJ2-1, with D possibly being TRBD2 (5 bases). Germline loops: CDR1 GTSNPN, CDR2 SVGIG (reference sequence). This CDR3 is built from 14 residues. The V gene lost 3 bases and the J gene lost 4 bases, with 13 bases spanning the gap. CDR3 DNA sequence: TGTGCCTGGAGAGGACTTGTTCCTTACAATGAGCAGTTCTTC. The encoded protein is CAWRGLVPYNEQFF.

The genes are TRBV5-6 and TRBJ1-5; 9 bases fit TRBD1. Trimming at V came to 4 bases and at J to 4 bases, leaving 3 bases not matched to a gene. CDR3 size: 14 residues. Per the germline V gene, CDR1 is SGHDT and CDR2 is YYEEEE. CDR3 DNA: TGTGCCAGCAGCGGCGGGACAGGGAATCAGCCCCAGCATTTT. It specifies CASSGGTGNQPQHF.